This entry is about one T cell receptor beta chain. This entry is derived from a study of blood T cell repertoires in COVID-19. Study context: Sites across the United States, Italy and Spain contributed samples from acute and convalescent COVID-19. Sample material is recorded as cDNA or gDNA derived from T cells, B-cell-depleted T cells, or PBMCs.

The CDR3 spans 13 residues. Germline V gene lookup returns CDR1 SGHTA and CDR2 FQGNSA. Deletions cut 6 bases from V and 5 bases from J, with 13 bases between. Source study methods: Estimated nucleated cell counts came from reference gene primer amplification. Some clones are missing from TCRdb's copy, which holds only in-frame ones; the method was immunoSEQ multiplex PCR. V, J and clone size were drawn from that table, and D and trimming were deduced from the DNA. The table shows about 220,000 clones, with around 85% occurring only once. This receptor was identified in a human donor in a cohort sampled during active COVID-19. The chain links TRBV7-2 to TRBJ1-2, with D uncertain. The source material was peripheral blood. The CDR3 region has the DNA TGTGCCAGCAGGTTGTCTACGGTATATGGCTACACCTTC. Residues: CASRLSTVYGYTF. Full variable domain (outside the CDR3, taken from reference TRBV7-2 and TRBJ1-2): GAGVSQSPSNKVTEKGKDVELRCDPISGHTALYWYRQSLGQGLEFLIYFQGNSAPDKSGLPSDRFSAERTGGSVSTLTIQRTQQEDSAVYLCASRLSTVYGYTFGSGTRLTVV.